What follows are 4 T cell receptor beta chains derived from one specimen sequenced in a study of OX40 agonist ivuxolimab in advanced cancers. The protocol was immunoSEQ multiplex PCR, while the TCRdb copy is restricted to in-frame clones and leaves out a portion. The sample yields approximately 17,000 clones, around 80% seen once. Specimen: CD4+ or CD8+ T cells sorted from blood, collected in a trial of the OX40 agonist ivuxolimab. The receptors stem from an adult with an advanced solid tumor such as melanoma, head and neck, liver or kidney cancer.

In nucleotides, the CDR3 is TGTGCCATAGCTTTGAGGGACACTGAAGCTTTCTTT. Translating gives CAIALRDTEAFF. The chain uses TRBV10-3 and TRBJ1-1; D is ambiguous. This CDR3 contains 12 residues. Deletions cut 9 bases from V and 3 bases from J, with 11 bases between. CDR1 and CDR2 from the germline V gene are ENHRY and SYGVKD.

V and J are TRBV15 and TRBJ2-1; D gene unclear. Germline V gene data show CDR1 as LNHNV and CDR2 as YYDKDF (reference sequence). The CDR3 contains 13 residues. Trimming stripped 6 bases from V and 3 bases from J, with 9 bases between. The CDR3 DNA is TGTGCCACCAGTAACAGTGACTACAATGAGCAGTTCTTC. The encoded protein is CATSNSDYNEQFF.

This chain joins TRBV6-6 and TRBJ1-1, with D hard to call. The V end was cut by 7 bases, the J end by 3 bases, with 9 bases between. The CDR3 sequence is 12 residues long. CDR1 and CDR2 from the germline V gene are MNHNY and SVGAGI (reference sequence). The CDR3 DNA reads TGTGCCAGCAACCTTGGGGACACTGAAGCTTTCTTT. This sequence encodes CASNLGDTEAFF.

The chain has TRBV10-1 and TRBJ2-1; tentatively, D is TRBD2 (6 bases). Trimming removed 0 bases at V and 6 bases at J, with 12 bases between. Germline V gene data show CDR1 as WNHNN and CDR2 as SYGVQD (reference sequence). The CDR3 contains 15 residues. Here the CDR3 reads CASSESRGGVNEQFF. The CDR3 DNA follows: TGCGCCAGCAGTGAGTCGAGAGGCGGGGTCAATGAGCAGTTCTTC.